This T cell receptor (beta chain) was identified during a study of T cells in tuberculosis. Points on this clone: Its antigen is currently unknown.

The CDR3 is made up of 15 amino acids. Trimming stripped 3 bases from V and 0 bases from J, with 11 bases between. Germline CDR1 reads LNHNV; CDR2 reads YYDKDF (reference sequence). Sequencing was performed with immunoSEQ multiplex PCR; in TCRdb, only in-frame clones are kept and a portion is missing. This sample has more than 30,000 clones; 90% to 95% occur once, and the top ten carry about 12%. Whole-study results and caveats: Shorter CDR3-alpha in active tuberculosis partly drove smaller distances.

On average around 100,000 T cells per donor were immunosequenced. The chain combines TRBV15 with TRBJ1-1, with D uncertain. The origin of this receptor is a donor aged 10 to 29 with latent tuberculosis or without tuberculosis infection. Some clones in this sample may be carry-over from other donors' samples. The source material was PBMCs. The CDR3 loop reads CATSSGLAMNTEAFF. For the CDR3, the DNA is TGTGCCACCAGCAGTGGTCTGGCCATGAACACTGAAGCTTTCTTT.